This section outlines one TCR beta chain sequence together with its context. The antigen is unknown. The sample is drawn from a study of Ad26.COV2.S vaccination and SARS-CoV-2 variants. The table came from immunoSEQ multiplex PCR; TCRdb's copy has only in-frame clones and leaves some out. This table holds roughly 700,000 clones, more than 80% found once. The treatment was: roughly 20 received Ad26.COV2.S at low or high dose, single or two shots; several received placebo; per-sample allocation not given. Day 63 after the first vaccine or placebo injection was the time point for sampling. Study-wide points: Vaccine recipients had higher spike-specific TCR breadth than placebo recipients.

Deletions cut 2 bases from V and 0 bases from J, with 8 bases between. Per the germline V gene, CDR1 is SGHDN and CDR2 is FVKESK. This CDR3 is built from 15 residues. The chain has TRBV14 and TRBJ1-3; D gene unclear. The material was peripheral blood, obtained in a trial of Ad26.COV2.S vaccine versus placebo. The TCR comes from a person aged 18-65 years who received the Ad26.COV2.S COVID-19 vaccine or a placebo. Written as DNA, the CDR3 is TGTGCCAGCAGCCAATTTGACATCTCTGGAAACACCATATATTTT. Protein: CASSQFDISGNTIYF.